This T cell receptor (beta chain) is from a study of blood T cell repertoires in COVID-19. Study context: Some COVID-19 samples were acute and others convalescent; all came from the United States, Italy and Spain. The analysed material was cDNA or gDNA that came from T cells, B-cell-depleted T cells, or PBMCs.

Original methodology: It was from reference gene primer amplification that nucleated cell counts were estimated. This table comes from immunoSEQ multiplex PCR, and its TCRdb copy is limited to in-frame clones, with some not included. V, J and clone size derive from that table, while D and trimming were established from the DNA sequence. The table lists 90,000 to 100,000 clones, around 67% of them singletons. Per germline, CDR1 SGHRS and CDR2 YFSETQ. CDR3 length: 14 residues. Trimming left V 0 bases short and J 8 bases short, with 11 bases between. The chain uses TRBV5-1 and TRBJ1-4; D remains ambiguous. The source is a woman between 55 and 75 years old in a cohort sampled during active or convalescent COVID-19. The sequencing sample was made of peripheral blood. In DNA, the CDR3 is TGCGCCAGCAGCTTGGCCGGTGATGTAGAAAAACTGTTTTTT. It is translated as CASSLAGDVEKLFF.